The source of this TCR beta chain is a study of blood T cell repertoires in COVID-19. About the research overall: Material from acute and convalescent COVID-19 was sourced from the United States, Italy and Spain. Nucleic acid was either cDNA or gDNA, and it came from T cells, B-cell-depleted T cells, or PBMCs.

The V end was cut by 7 bases, the J end by 0 bases, with 18 bases between. CDR3 length: 16 amino acids. Germline CDR1 SNHLY, CDR2 FYNNEI. Original processing notes: Reference gene primer amplification yielded estimated nucleated cell counts. The data were produced by immunoSEQ multiplex PCR, yet TCRdb's version contains in-frame clones alone and is incomplete. The DNA gave D and trimming, while V, J and clone size come from that table. The sample consists of some 150,000 clones, approximately 82% of them appearing once. The sample comprised peripheral blood. This receptor was taken from a human donor in a cohort sampled during active COVID-19. This chain connects TRBV2 to TRBJ1-2, with D possibly TRBD1 on 5 matching bases. CDR3 sequence reads: CASNLLSRATNYGYTF. The CDR3 nucleotides read TGTGCCAGCAATCTACTGTCCAGGGCAACTAACTATGGCTACACCTTC.